The rows below give T cell receptor beta chains drawn from one sample of a study of T cells in Graves' hyperthyroidism and ophthalmopathy. TCRdb redid the calling of the multiplex PCR reads with MiXCR, one entry per CDR3 protein. The data show under 600,000 distinct CDR3 sequences, with more than 15% seen just once and under 3.5% held by the top ten. The sequencing sample was made of blood. These receptors all come from a woman aged 40 to 50 with Graves' ophthalmopathy. Each CDR3 is given with its conserved first and last residue. Fields, in order: clone size, V gene, CDR3 length, J gene, CDR3 protein. Size is omitted from some rows. Given values are once, few, many or a class for expanded clones.

few,TRBV7-8,15,TRBJ1-2,CASSLDRGPLLGYTF
-,TRBV11-2,14,TRBJ1-1,CASSFGRQNTEAFF
many,TRBV5-5,17,TRBJ2-3,CASSLYRLAAREGTQYF
many,TRBV30,16,TRBJ2-1,CAWTPLGQGTDNEQFF
-,TRBV20-1,12,TRBJ1-1,CSVTQGFTEAFF
few,TRBV5-1,13,TRBJ1-5,CASSPGWDQPQHF
-,TRBV7-9,16,TRBJ2-3,CASSLVGTGSTDTQYF
-,TRBV19,13,TRBJ2-1,CACRTSGYNEQFF
-,TRBV19,15,TRBJ1-5,CATHLGGESNQPQHF
many,TRBV4-1,17,TRBJ1-5,CASSQDHIRTSNQPQHF
-,TRBV6-1,14,TRBJ1-2,CASSFPQGSDGYTF
many,TRBV5-1,13,TRBJ2-1,CASSGPAGLEQFF
few,TRBV7-2,13,TRBJ1-1,CASSEDRETEAFF
many,TRBV3-1,13,TRBJ1-2,CASSPDSNYGYTF
many,TRBV3-1,16,TRBJ2-5,CASSQDRARPQETQYF
-,TRBV11-1,15,TRBJ2-7,CASSSAQGPSYEQYF
-,TRBV7-9,15,TRBJ2-7,CASSGGRLAGYEQYF
-,TRBV9,15,-,CASSVPGLKNNEQYF
-,TRBV12-3/TRBV12-4,17,TRBJ1-3,CASSSPSDPLSGNTIYF
-,TRBV11-2,17,TRBJ2-1,CAGSPLPAGGPPNEQFF
few,TRBV6-1,14,TRBJ2-2,CASRPRAITGELFF
-,TRBV6-1,15,TRBJ2-1,CASRIGGWGYNEQFF
-,TRBV3-1,15,TRBJ1-2,CASSPHQATAYGYTF